These 9 T cell receptor beta chains were all obtained from the same sample, sequenced in a study of cytomegalovirus exposure and HLA in healthy donors. The PCR was carried out with 60 Vbeta primers and 13 Jbeta primers. Profiling relied on immunoSEQ multiplex PCR, and the TCRdb table lists in-frame clones only, not all of them. The sample lists 90,000 or so clones; approximately 79% were seen once. Sequenced input: PBMCs. These TCRs come from a female donor in good health and CMV-seronegative.

V and J are TRBV2 and TRBJ1-1, with 8 bases lining up with TRBD1. Germline CDR1 is SNHLY and CDR2 is FYNNEI. The CDR3 is made up of 16 amino acids. The V and J ends lost 3 bases and 4 bases, in that order; junction bases with no gene match: 10. Here the CDR3 DNA reads TGTGCCAGCAGTGATAAGGGGACAGGTGTTGGCACTGAAGCTTTCTTT. Its protein is CASSDKGTGVGTEAFF.

This chain links TRBV7-2 with TRBJ2-5; the D gene is possibly TRBD2 (5 bases). Trimming took off 6 bases at V and 5 bases at J, with 10 bases between the two ends. The CDR3 runs to 12 residues. Germline CDR1 and CDR2: SGHTA and FQGNSA. CDR3 region: CASRAVAETQYF. The CDR3 nucleotides are TGTGCCAGCAGAGCGGTTGCGGAGACCCAGTACTTC.

This chain uses TRBV7-2 with TRBJ2-7; no clear D. Per germline, CDR1 SGHTA and CDR2 FQGNSA. There are 13 residues in the CDR3. The V and J ends lost 3 bases and 2 bases respectively, with 8 bases between them. In DNA, the CDR3 is TGTGCCAGCAGCTTGGTCAGTGCCTACGAGCAGTACTTC. Amino acid sequence: CASSLVSAYEQYF.

V gene TRBV10-2 combines with J gene TRBJ2-7, with 13 bases matching TRBD2. Trimming took 6 bases from V and 4 from J; bases not matched to a gene: 12. Germline V gene data show CDR1 as WSHSY and CDR2 as SAAADI. The CDR3 length is 17 residues. The CDR3 nucleotides are TGCGCCAGCAGCCGAGCACGGACTAGCGGGAGAAGGTACGAGCAGTACTTC. It yields the protein CASSRARTSGRRYEQYF.

This clone was seen a handful of times. This chain connects TRBV28 to TRBJ1-5, with D unresolved. CDR1 MDHEN and CDR2 SYDVKM come from the germline V gene. This CDR3 comprises 12 residues. With 6 bases removed from V and 4 bases from J, the gap between germline ends came to 7 bases. The CDR3, as DNA: TGTGCCAGCAGACTAAAGAATCAGCCCCAGCATTTT. Its translation: CASRLKNQPQHF.

The chain employs TRBV4-1 and TRBJ2-5; 11 bases are a match to TRBD1. Germline V gene data show CDR1 as MGHRA and CDR2 as YSYEKL. V trimming: 0 bases; J trimming: 4 bases; junction bases outside the gene matches: 4. This CDR3 contains 16 residues. CDR3 in DNA: TGCGCCAGCAGCCAAGAGGGGACAGGGGGTGGAGAGACCCAGTACTTC. Amino acids: CASSQEGTGGGETQYF.

This clone occurred a few times. The chain employs TRBV14 and TRBJ2-3; D call uncertain. Germline V CDR1 and CDR2: SGHDN, FVKESK. V was trimmed by 4 bases and J by 1 base, leaving 6 bases between them. The CDR3 loop spans 13 amino acids. CDR3 nucleotide sequence: TGTGCCAGCAGCCCAGTGGGCACAGATACGCAGTATTTT. This codes for CASSPVGTDTQYF.

The chain is built from TRBV2 and TRBJ2-5; TRBD1 is a possible D gene (6 bases). This CDR3 has 13 residues. Looked up from germline, CDR1 is SNHLY and CDR2 is FYNNEI. V was trimmed by 6 bases and J by 5 bases, leaving 13 bases between them. CDR3 nucleotide sequence: TGTGCCAGCAGGGCACAGGGCGGGGAGACCCAGTACTTC. This gives the protein CASRAQGGETQYF.

The V and J genes are TRBV27 and TRBJ2-1, with D possibly TRBD1 on 6 matching bases. CDR3 length equals 14 residues. The ends were cut back, 2 bases at V and 7 bases at J, with 12 bases in the middle. Germline CDR1 is MNHEY and CDR2 is SMNVEV (reference sequence). CDR3 nucleotide sequence: TGTGCCAGCAGTTTAAGCCCGCAGGGGAATGAGCAGTTCTTC. Translation: CASSLSPQGNEQFF.